The 23 T cell receptor beta chains given below trace back to one sample, sequenced in a study of PD-L1 blockade in urothelial cancer. The time point here: peripheral blood 6 weeks after treatment start. Profiling relied on immunoSEQ multiplex PCR, and the TCRdb table lists in-frame clones only, not all of them. The table has about 30,000 clones, 80% to 90% seen once. The material sequenced was PBMCs, taken around atezolizumab (anti-PD-L1) treatment. The receptors shown here come from a man at least 80 years old with urothelial cancer.

The V call is TRBV6-1, the J call TRBJ1-5; TRBD1 might be the D (5 bases). Looked up from germline, CDR1 is MNHNS and CDR2 is SASEGT. Trimming left V 4 bases short and J 7 bases short, with 11 bases between. The CDR3 totals 13 residues. CDR3 sequence: CASSGEGRQPQHF. DNA of the CDR3: TGTGCCAGCAGTGGGGAGGGACGACAGCCCCAGCATTTT.

The CDR3 region has the DNA TGTGCCAGCAGCTACAGGAATCAGCCCCAGCATTTT. It specifies CASSYRNQPQHF. The chain has TRBV7-6 and TRBJ1-5; maybe TRBD1 (5 bases). Germline-derived CDR1 and CDR2 are SGHVS and FNYEAQ. Trimming cost V 4 bases and J 4 bases, with 5 bases left between them. The CDR3 runs to 12 residues.

CDR3 sequence reads: CASSIRTSGNNEQFF. CDR3 DNA: TGTGCCAGCAGCATTCGGACTAGCGGTAACAATGAGCAGTTCTTC. The chain employs TRBV5-4 and TRBJ2-1; 10 bases map to TRBD2. Germline V gene lookup returns CDR1 SGHNT and CDR2 YYREEE (reference sequence). V lost 4 bases, J lost 5 bases, and 6 bases stayed unmatched. The CDR3 covers 15 residues.

The chain has TRBV5-1 and TRBJ2-7; 11 positions match TRBD2. V lost 5 bases to trimming and J lost 0 bases; unmatched junction nucleotides: 4. Germline V gene data show CDR1 as SGHRS and CDR2 as YFSETQ. The CDR3 covers 15 residues. The CDR3 spells CASRPTSGVSYEQYF. The CDR3 nucleotides read TGCGCCAGCAGGCCGACTAGCGGGGTCTCCTACGAGCAGTACTTC.

The chain recombines TRBV5-1 with TRBJ2-1; weak D call: TRBD1 (7 bases). V lost 5 bases, J lost 1 base, and 13 bases lay in between. CDR3 size: 15 residues. Germline CDR1 and CDR2: SGHRS and YFSETQ. The CDR3 sequence is CASRLRDRSYNEQFF. The CDR3 bases are TGCGCCAGCAGGTTGCGGGACAGATCCTACAATGAGCAGTTCTTC.

The rearrangement links TRBV18 to TRBJ2-2, with a tentative D call TRBD2 (5 bases). Trimming removed 3 bases at V and 6 bases at J, with 17 bases between. Germline CDR1 KGHSH, CDR2 LQKENI. The CDR3 totals 16 residues. The CDR3 protein is CASSPRAESGAGELFF. In DNA, the CDR3 is TGTGCCAGCTCACCGAGGGCAGAATCTGGCGCCGGGGAGCTGTTTTTT.

This clone was observed a few times. This sequence joins TRBV10-3 and TRBJ1-1; the D gene is possibly TRBD1 (6 bases). Germline V gives CDR1 ENHRY, CDR2 SYGVKD. The ends were cut back, 8 bases at V and 1 base at J, with 11 bases in the middle. CDR3 length: 13 amino acids. CDR3 DNA: TGTGCCATCGGAGGACAGTCGAACACTGAAGCTTTCTTT. Translating gives CAIGGQSNTEAFF.

The rearrangement uses TRBV30 and TRBJ2-7, with D perhaps matching TRBD2 (6 bases). Germline CDR1 reads GTSNPN; CDR2 reads SVGIG (reference sequence). The germline V and J ends were trimmed by 1 base and 7 bases, with 11 bases remaining between them. The CDR3 loop spans 12 amino acids. CDR3 in DNA: TGTGCCTGGAGTGAAGGCGCGGGGGAGCAGTACTTC. Its protein product is CAWSEGAGEQYF.

V gene TRBV10-3 combines with J gene TRBJ2-5, with TRBD1 matching over 9 bases. The CDR3 is 14 residues long. Germline V gene sequence: CDR1 ENHRY, CDR2 SYGVKD. V lost 6 bases and J lost 4; bases outside the gene matches: 6. CDR3 coding DNA: TGTGCCATCAGCCGGGACAGGGTCGGAGAGACCCAGTACTTC. It yields the protein CAISRDRVGETQYF.

This clone turned up a few times. V is TRBV29-1 and J is TRBJ1-1; a possible D gene is TRBD1 (5 bases). Germline CDR1 reads SQVTM; CDR2 reads ANQGSEA. V gave up 4 bases and J gave up 2 bases, with 11 bases separating them. The CDR3 sequence is 13 residues long. The DNA for the CDR3 is TGCAGCGTTGGCAGGCAGGGTAACACTGAAGCTTTCTTT. It encodes CSVGRQGNTEAFF.

This chain connects TRBV30 to TRBJ2-3; D might be TRBD2 (7 bases). V lost 0 bases to trimming and J lost 6 bases, with 19 bases between them. The CDR3 covers 16 residues. Looked up from germline, CDR1 is GTSNPN and CDR2 is SVGIG (reference sequence). CDR3 sequence reads: CAWSVGGGRGVDTQYF. The CDR3 region has the DNA TGTGCCTGGAGTGTAGGCGGGGGCCGGGGGGTGGATACGCAGTATTTT.

The chain combines TRBV5-1 with TRBJ2-7; TRBD1 might be the D (6 bases). Germline V lookup: CDR1 SGHRS, CDR2 YFSETQ. The germline V and J ends were trimmed by 4 bases and 6 bases, with 14 bases remaining between them. The CDR3 totals 13 residues. The CDR3 nucleotides are TGCGCCAGCAGCCTGGTGGAGACAGGCGAGCAGTACTTC. Its protein product is CASSLVETGEQYF.

A single count supports this clone. The gene calls are TRBV7-9 and TRBJ2-1; 9 bases match TRBD1. The germline V gene encodes CDR1 SEHNR and CDR2 FQNEAQ (reference sequence). This CDR3 is built from 17 residues. After removal of 2 bases from V and 6 bases from J, the junction contained 11 bases not matched to a gene. The CDR3 sequence is CASSLPIQGADGNEQFF. The CDR3 DNA reads as TGTGCCAGCAGCTTACCGATACAGGGGGCAGATGGCAATGAGCAGTTCTTC. The full variable domain, completed using reference TRBV7-9 and TRBJ2-1, is DTGVSQNPRHKITKRGQNVTFRCDPISEHNRLYWYRQTLGQGPEFLTYFQNEAQLEKSRLLSDRFSAERPKGSFSTLEIQRTEQGDSAMYLCASSLPIQGADGNEQFFGPGTRLTVL.

This sequence joins TRBV18 and TRBJ2-6; 8 positions match TRBD1. The J segment lost 3 bases and the V segment lost 2 bases, leaving 12 bases of the junction unmatched. The V gene's germline CDR1 is KGHSH and CDR2 LQKENI. There are 19 residues in the CDR3. CDR3 residues: CASSPVYGQGISGANVLTF. Written as DNA, the CDR3 is TGTGCCAGCTCACCAGTATATGGACAGGGCATAAGTGGGGCCAACGTCCTGACTTTC.

The chain has TRBV7-2 and TRBJ2-2; 12 bases align to TRBD1. The CDR3 consists of 17 residues. V dropped 3 bases and J dropped 7; count of bases not matched to a gene: 9. CDR1 is SGHTA, CDR2 FQGNSA, per germline. CDR3 amino acids: CASSFTRDRGLSGELFF. The CDR3 coding sequence is TGTGCCAGCAGCTTCACGAGGGACAGGGGGCTTAGCGGGGAGCTGTTTTTT.

The chain employs TRBV18 and TRBJ2-7, with D perhaps matching TRBD1 (5 bases). Per germline, CDR1 KGHSH and CDR2 LQKENI. V lost 2 bases to trimming and J lost 3 bases, with 11 bases between them. CDR3 length equals 14 residues. For the CDR3, the DNA is TGTGCCAGCTCACCAAACAGGATTCTCTACGAGCAGTACTTC. Translation gives CASSPNRILYEQYF.

The V gene is TRBV5-1, the J gene TRBJ1-4; D is perhaps TRBD1 (6 bases). With 5 bases removed from V and 0 bases from J, the gap between germline ends came to 11 bases. Germline V gene sequence: CDR1 SGHRS, CDR2 YFSETQ. The CDR3 runs to 15 residues. CDR3 nucleotide sequence: TGCGCCAGCAGAGGGACAACCGCAACTAATGAAAAACTGTTTTTT. This codes for CASRGTTATNEKLFF.

This chain uses TRBV6-5 with TRBJ1-2, with unresolved D. CDR1 is MNHEY, CDR2 SVGAGI, per germline. The CDR3 consists of 13 residues. Trimming left V 0 bases short and J 5 bases short, with 7 bases between. CDR3 in DNA: TGTGCCAGCAGTTACTCATGGCCATATGGCTACACCTTC. Translation: CASSYSWPYGYTF.

The rearrangement joins TRBV5-1 to TRBJ2-7; D possibly corresponds to TRBD1 (6 bases). The CDR3 sequence is 14 residues long. The V and J ends lost 0 bases and 5 bases respectively, with 12 bases between them. CDR1 and CDR2 from the germline V gene are SGHRS and YFSETQ. For the CDR3, the DNA is TGCGCCAGCAGCTTGGAAAGGGGGACCCACGAGCAGTACTTC. Translating it yields CASSLERGTHEQYF. Filled out from reference TRBV5-1 and TRBJ2-7, the complete variable domain reads KAGVTQTPRYLIKTRGQQVTLSCSPISGHRSVSWYQQTPGQGLQFLFEYFSETQRNKGNFPGRFSGRQFSNSRSEMNVSTLELGDSALYLCASSLERGTHEQYFGPGTRLTVT.

The J gene is TRBJ2-7, the V gene TRBV5-4, with 7 bases that match TRBD2. The CDR3 spans 13 residues. CDR1 and CDR2 (germline): SGHNT, YYREEE (reference sequence). With 1 base clipped from V and 7 bases from J, the junction kept 5 bases outside the gene matches. CDR3 residues: CASSLWSGGEQYF. DNA for the CDR3: TGTGCCAGCAGCTTGTGGTCGGGGGGAGAGCAGTACTTC.

The V and J genes are TRBV7-2 and TRBJ2-1; 7 bases are shared with TRBD1. The CDR3 covers 13 residues. Germline lookup yields CDR1 SGHTA and CDR2 FQGNSA. The junction had 2 bases not matched to a gene; V was cut back by 4 bases and J by 5 bases. As DNA, the CDR3 is TGTGCCAGCAGCTGGGACAGTGACAATGAGCAGTTCTTC. Protein sequence: CASSWDSDNEQFF.

The chain is built from TRBV9 and TRBJ2-1; a weak D match, TRBD1 (6 bases). The germline V and J ends were trimmed by 2 bases and 8 bases, with 14 bases remaining between them. Germline assignment: CDR1 SGDLS and CDR2 YYNGEE. This CDR3 is 14 amino acids long. CDR3 protein: CASSVGTQTHEQFF. CDR3 bases: TGTGCCAGCAGCGTCGGGACACAAACCCATGAGCAGTTCTTC.

The chain is built from TRBV6-4 and TRBJ1-2; a weak D match, TRBD1 (6 bases). The CDR3 is 14 amino acids. Per germline, CDR1 MRHNA and CDR2 SNTAGT. Trimming took 0 bases from V and 5 from J, leaving 10 bases between them. The CDR3 coding sequence is TGTGCCAGCAGTGACTCGACCAGGGGTTATGGCTACACCTTC. This encodes CASSDSTRGYGYTF.